These T cell receptor beta chains were read from a single sample in a study of beta chain features in type 1 diabetes. Sequenced by immunoSEQ multiplex PCR; TCRdb stores in-frame clones only, minus some. The sample lists under 200,000 clones, approximately 8.1% occurring once. The specimen was central memory CD4+ T cells from blood. These receptor sequences come from a young man in good health. Each CDR3 is given with its conserved first and last residue. Each record gives: CDR3 DNA, CDR3 protein, D gene, J gene, V gene, clone size. D genes are given only for firm matches. Clone size is given for some rows only: seen once, a few or many times, or a class if the clone is expanded.

CDR3nt: TGTGCCAGCAGCCAAGATCGGTACGGGAGGTACCAAGAGACCCAGTACTTC
CDR3aa: CASSQDRYGRYQETQYF
d_gene: TRBD2
j_gene: TRBJ2-5
v_gene: TRBV14
abundance: .

CDR3nt: TGCGCCAGCAGCCCAGGGGTTTACTCTGGGGCCAACGTCCTGACTTTC
CDR3aa: CASSPGVYSGANVLTF
d_gene: .
j_gene: TRBJ2-6
v_gene: TRBV7-2
abundance: .

CDR3nt: TGTGCCAGCAGCTTAAATTGGGCTAGCGGGGCCTACGAGCAGTACTTC
CDR3aa: CASSLNWASGAYEQYF
d_gene: TRBD2
j_gene: TRBJ2-7
v_gene: TRBV7-2
abundance: .

CDR3nt: TGTGCCAGCAGGGGAGGGACGGAGGTTCATGAGCAGTTCTTC
CDR3aa: CASRGGTEVHEQFF
d_gene: TRBD2
j_gene: TRBJ2-1
v_gene: TRBV6-6
abundance: .

CDR3nt: TGTGCCAGTAGCAACGGGGGGGCCACAGATACGCAGTATTTT
CDR3aa: CASSNGGATDTQYF
d_gene: TRBD2
j_gene: TRBJ2-3
v_gene: TRBV9
abundance: .

CDR3nt: TGTGCCAGCTCCCCGGACACCCGGGCGGAGACCCAGTACTTC
CDR3aa: CASSPDTRAETQYF
d_gene: .
j_gene: TRBJ2-5
v_gene: TRBV18
abundance: few

CDR3nt: TGTGCCAGCAGCCCAACAGGGTCGGATACGCAGTATTTT
CDR3aa: CASSPTGSDTQYF
d_gene: .
j_gene: TRBJ2-3
v_gene: TRBV7-9
abundance: .

CDR3nt: TGTGCCAGCGGTAGCGGGCAATCTCAAGAGACCCAGTACTTC
CDR3aa: CASGSGQSQETQYF
d_gene: TRBD2
j_gene: TRBJ2-5
v_gene: TRBV6-1
abundance: .

CDR3nt: TGTGCCAGCTCACCACCGGCAAGAGGCTCCTACGAGCAGTACTTC
CDR3aa: CASSPPARGSYEQYF
d_gene: .
j_gene: TRBJ2-7
v_gene: TRBV18
abundance: few

CDR3nt: TGTGCCTGGAATCAGGAGGATGAGCAGTTCTTC
CDR3aa: CAWNQEDEQFF
d_gene: .
j_gene: TRBJ2-1
v_gene: TRBV30
abundance: many

CDR3nt: TGTGCCAGCAGGCGGGGACTCACCAGCTCCTACAATGAGCAGTTCTTC
CDR3aa: CASRRGLTSSYNEQFF
d_gene: .
j_gene: TRBJ2-1
v_gene: TRBV6-6
abundance: .

CDR3nt: TGTGCCAGTAGTTTAAGGGGTGCAGAGGCCTACAATGAGCAGTTCTTC
CDR3aa: CASSLRGAEAYNEQFF
d_gene: .
j_gene: TRBJ2-1
v_gene: TRBV19
abundance: few

CDR3nt: TGTGCCAGCAGCCCCATGGGGGGGAACACCGGGGAGCTGTTTTTT
CDR3aa: CASSPMGGNTGELFF
d_gene: .
j_gene: TRBJ2-2
v_gene: TRBV9
abundance: .

CDR3nt: TGTGCCAGCAGCTTACGCCAGGCCAATGGGGATACGCAGTATTTT
CDR3aa: CASSLRQANGDTQYF
d_gene: .
j_gene: TRBJ2-3
v_gene: TRBV7-3
abundance: .

CDR3nt: TGTGCCAGCAGCCGACGCGGGTCTGGGGCCAACGTCCTGACTTTC
CDR3aa: CASSRRGSGANVLTF
d_gene: .
j_gene: TRBJ2-6
v_gene: TRBV6-6
abundance: .

CDR3nt: TGTGCCAGTAGTTTTGGAGGGGCGAATCAGCCCCAGCATTTT
CDR3aa: CASSFGGANQPQHF
d_gene: .
j_gene: TRBJ1-5
v_gene: TRBV19
abundance: .

CDR3nt: TGTGCCAGCAGTGACCGGTCCCCTAGCGATCTAGCCAAAAACATTCAGTACTTC
CDR3aa: CASSDRSPSDLAKNIQYF
d_gene: .
j_gene: TRBJ2-4
v_gene: TRBV6-1
abundance: few

CDR3nt: TGCGCCAGCAGTCCCGGGACTTCGGACACTGAAGCTTTCTTT
CDR3aa: CASSPGTSDTEAFF
d_gene: .
j_gene: TRBJ1-1
v_gene: TRBV5-1
abundance: .

CDR3nt: TGCGCCAGCAGCTTGGAAAATTCGGGACAGCTTAGCACAGATACGCAGTATTTT
CDR3aa: CASSLENSGQLSTDTQYF
d_gene: TRBD1
j_gene: TRBJ2-3
v_gene: TRBV5-1
abundance: few

CDR3nt: TGCGCCAGCAGCTTCTACGGCGGAGGAGGGTACGAGCAGTACTTC
CDR3aa: CASSFYGGGGYEQYF
d_gene: .
j_gene: TRBJ2-7
v_gene: TRBV5-1
abundance: few

CDR3nt: TGTGCCAGCAGTGGAGACTTGAACACTGAAGCTTTCTTT
CDR3aa: CASSGDLNTEAFF
d_gene: .
j_gene: TRBJ1-1
v_gene: TRBV2
abundance: few

CDR3nt: TGTGCCAGCAGTGATCGGGTTAGCAATCAGCCCCAGCATTTT
CDR3aa: CASSDRVSNQPQHF
d_gene: .
j_gene: TRBJ1-5
v_gene: TRBV2
abundance: few

CDR3nt: TGTGCCAGCAGCTCACGGACAGGGGACACAGATACGCAGTATTTT
CDR3aa: CASSSRTGDTDTQYF
d_gene: TRBD1
j_gene: TRBJ2-3
v_gene: TRBV11-3
abundance: .

CDR3nt: TGCGCCAGCAGCTTGGTGGCTAGCGGGGGGGAAGGAGATACGCAGTATTTT
CDR3aa: CASSLVASGGEGDTQYF
d_gene: TRBD2
j_gene: TRBJ2-3
v_gene: TRBV5-1
abundance: .

CDR3nt: TGTGCCAGCAGCTTTTTTGACACCTCCTACGAGCAGTACTTC
CDR3aa: CASSFFDTSYEQYF
d_gene: .
j_gene: TRBJ2-7
v_gene: TRBV7-9
abundance: .

CDR3nt: TGTGCCAGCTCCCCCCGGACAGGGGGGGACACCGGGGAGCTGTTTTTT
CDR3aa: CASSPRTGGDTGELFF
d_gene: TRBD1
j_gene: TRBJ2-2
v_gene: TRBV18
abundance: .